This TCR beta chain is drawn from a study of T cell repertoires in cytomegalovirus infection (dated by TCRdb to between 2018 and 2020). Study-level background: Donor HLA type was relevant to the analysis, as public TCR beta signatures indicated carriage of CMV infection together with the matching HLA type. Overall study outcomes, separate from this receptor: In the ex vivo response, HLA-C-restricted CMV-specific TCR beta clonotypes were dominant, and in two of eight donors the single most frequent clonotype came from this HLA-C-restricted group. Cumulative frequency of public TCR beta family members discriminated carriers of CMV infection plus the relevant HLA type in this cohort and an independent approximately 350-donor cohort.

Spanning cysteine to phenylalanine, the CDR3 consists of 14 amino acids. CDR3 DNA only is kept here, 42 bases in frame from base 1. The V end gives up 9 bases and the J end 7 bases, leaving 9 bases in the junction not matched to a gene. CDR1 SGHTA and CDR2 FQGNSA were looked up in the germline V gene. Sequenced using an Illumina HiSeq 1500. In TCRdb, the public reads were trimmed at Q25 with fastp and aligned with MiXCR, with productive beta chains retained. Entries are consolidated by CDR3 protein sequence, retaining the most common genes and DNA. Recorded for this sample are about 250,000 distinct CDR3 sequences; around 6.6% of them occurred a single time. The leading ten clones occupy 5.5% to 6.5% of the sample. Many counts were recorded for this clonotype. Its antigen target is currently unknown. Per-nucleotide qualities are absent, and no much larger clonotype sits a single base away.

The clonotype comes from a human donor in good health (CMV status not recorded). Some clones in this sample may be carry-over from other donors' samples. This chain is built from TRBV7-2 and TRBJ1-6; 7 middle bases align to TRBD1. Sequencing used PBMCs. The CDR3 reads CASAEGARNSPLHF. The DNA sequence is given as TGTGCCAGTGCAGAGGGGGCGCGGAATTCACCCCTCCACTTT.